Listed here are 15 T cell receptor beta chains from one sample, sequenced in a study of cytomegalovirus exposure and HLA in healthy donors. Both 60 Vbeta primers and 13 Jbeta primers went into the PCR. Clones were read by immunoSEQ multiplex PCR, and TCRdb kept only the in-frame ones, dropping some. The sample has about 180,000 clones, around three quarters seen once. The sequenced sample was PBMCs. The receptor set was obtained from a woman aged 40-49 years in good health and CMV-seronegative.

V gene TRBV14 combines with J gene TRBJ1-3, with D possibly matching TRBD1 (5 bases). The CDR3 contains 21 residues. Trimming stripped 0 bases from V and 4 bases from J, with 28 bases between. Germline CDR1 SGHDN, CDR2 FVKESK. As DNA, the CDR3 is TGTGCCAGCAGCCAAGATCGTGTGCGGCGGGGGTTGGGGTCTCGCGGAAACACCATATATTTT. It translates to CASSQDRVRRGLGSRGNTIYF.

This clone was seen at least ten times. The same CDR3 also results from other DNA sequences found in this sample. The gene calls are TRBV6-1 and TRBJ1-1, with D possibly matching TRBD1 (6 bases). The CDR3 loop spans 15 amino acids. Germline assignment: CDR1 MNHNS and CDR2 SASEGT. Deletions cut 0 bases from V and 1 base from J, with 9 bases between. The CDR3 spells CASSEAGGRNTEAFF. The CDR3 bases are TGTGCCAGCAGTGAAGCGGGGGGGCGGAACACTGAAGCTTTCTTT.

This clone was counted once. V is TRBV10-3 and J is TRBJ2-6; 9 bases fit TRBD1. The CDR3 totals 17 residues. Germline V gene data show CDR1 as ENHRY and CDR2 as SYGVKD. The trim removed 8 bases at V and 4 bases at J, leaving 12 bases unmatched. The CDR3 loop reads CAIGPGTGSSGANVLTF. CDR3 bases: TGTGCCATCGGGCCCGGGACAGGGAGTTCCGGGGCCAACGTCCTGACTTTC.

The rearrangement links TRBV7-2 to TRBJ1-3; D is undetermined. The CDR3 length is 15 residues. Trimming shortened V by 5 bases and J by 3 bases, and 14 bases separated the two germline ends. The germline CDR1 and CDR2 sequences are SGHTA and FQGNSA. The CDR3 nucleotides read TGTGCCAGCAGCCCACTAGCCGGATATGGAAACACCATATATTTT. Residues: CASSPLAGYGNTIYF.

The rearrangement uses TRBV5-6 and TRBJ2-7; 8 positions agree with TRBD1. The CDR3 spans 16 residues. Germline V gene sequence: CDR1 SGHDT, CDR2 YYEEEE. Losses at the gene ends were 3 bases for V and 6 bases for J; bases not matched to a gene: 14. This chain's CDR3 is CASSSIGTGPQSEQYF. As DNA, the CDR3 is TGTGCCAGCAGCTCCATCGGGACAGGTCCTCAAAGCGAGCAGTACTTC.

The chain links TRBV2 to TRBJ2-2; a weak D match, TRBD2 (6 bases). The germline CDR1 and CDR2 sequences are SNHLY and FYNNEI. V dropped 10 bases and J dropped 3 bases, with 12 bases sitting between them. This CDR3 region has 13 residues. This chain's CDR3 is CATRGLDTGELFF. The CDR3 DNA sequence: TGTGCCACGCGGGGACTTGACACCGGGGAGCTGTTTTTT.

Points on this clone: The sample has other DNA sequences that encode this CDR3 too. The chain combines TRBV5-1 with TRBJ1-1, with D uncertain. Germline V gives CDR1 SGHRS, CDR2 YFSETQ. The V and J ends lost 0 bases and 5 bases respectively, with 8 bases between them. The length of the CDR3 is 13 residues. The chain's CDR3 is CASSLAPGTEAFF. The CDR3 nucleotides are TGCGCCAGCAGCTTGGCCCCGGGGACTGAAGCTTTCTTT. The complete variable domain, with remaining parts taken from reference TRBV5-1 and TRBJ1-1, reads KAGVTQTPRYLIKTRGQQVTLSCSPISGHRSVSWYQQTPGQGLQFLFEYFSETQRNKGNFPGRFSGRQFSNSRSEMNVSTLELGDSALYLCASSLAPGTEAFFGQGTRLTVV.

As regards this clone: A clone one base away is much larger, so this may be a read error. The chain carries TRBV7-2 and TRBJ1-1, with unresolved D. The CDR3 has 13 residues. In germline, CDR1 is SGHTA, CDR2 FQGNSA. V was trimmed by 1 base and J by 1 base, leaving 4 bases between them. CDR3 nucleotide sequence: TGTGCCAGCAGCTTAGACAGGAACACTGAAGCTTTCTTT. Amino acid sequence: CASSLDRNTEAFF.

V usage is TRBV15 and J usage is TRBJ2-3; D unresolved. V was trimmed by 3 bases and J by 6 bases, leaving 13 bases between them. The CDR3 contains 14 residues. Germline-derived CDR1 and CDR2 are LNHNV and YYDKDF (reference sequence). The CDR3 DNA reads as TGTGCCACCAGCAGGAGGTCACTCCCTGATACGCAGTATTTT. It codes for CATSRRSLPDTQYF.

The chain has TRBV29-1 and TRBJ2-5; D unclear. Matching the DNA end better, TRBJ2-7 makes the J call doubtful. This CDR3 region has 12 residues. CDR1 is SQVTM and CDR2 is ANQGSEA in the germline V gene. The CDR3 loop is CSASLGWHEQYF. CDR3 nucleotides: TGCAGCGCCTCCCTCGGGTGGCACGAGCAGTACTTC.

The chain couples TRBV29-1 to TRBJ1-5; 7 bases fit TRBD1. The CDR3 consists of 14 residues. Germline loops: CDR1 SQVTM, CDR2 ANQGSEA. Trimming at V came to 4 bases and at J to 4 bases, leaving 7 bases not matched to a gene. The CDR3 DNA follows: TGCAGCGTTGTTTTGGGCAGGGGGAATCAGCCCCAGCATTTT. It yields the protein CSVVLGRGNQPQHF.

This clone is a singleton in its sample. CDR3 loop: CASNLAGPSYEQYF. Written as DNA, the CDR3 is TGTGCCAGCAATCTGGCGGGGCCCTCCTACGAGCAGTACTTC. The chain uses TRBV9 and TRBJ2-7; D perhaps matches TRBD2 (6 bases). The V gene's germline CDR1 is SGDLS and CDR2 YYNGEE. The CDR3 runs to 14 residues. The V end was cut by 6 bases, the J end by 0 bases, with 13 bases between.

J is TRBJ1-5 and V is TRBV19, with 7 bases fitting TRBD1. Trimming took 5 bases from V and 7 from J; bases not matched to a gene: 8. Germline V gene sequence: CDR1 LNHDA, CDR2 SQIVND (reference sequence). The CDR3 is made up of 14 amino acids. CDR3: CASSPRQGWQPQHF. The CDR3 region has the DNA TGTGCCAGTAGTCCCCGACAGGGCTGGCAGCCCCAGCATTTT.

The V call is TRBV6-1, the J call TRBJ1-6, with 12 bases matching TRBD1. CDR3 length: 17 amino acids. Trimming cost V 4 bases and J 6 bases; bases outside gene matches: 7. Germline V gene data show CDR1 as MNHNS and CDR2 as SASEGT. The CDR3 loop reads CASSAGDRGLGNSPLHF. CDR3 bases: TGTGCCAGCAGTGCTGGGGACAGGGGGCTAGGTAATTCACCCCTCCACTTT.

The V call is TRBV29-1, the J call TRBJ2-1; 15 positions match TRBD2. V was pared by 6 bases and J by 9 bases, with 9 bases of the junction left unmatched. CDR3 size: 15 residues. Germline loops: CDR1 SQVTM, CDR2 ANQGSEA. Here the CDR3 DNA reads TGCAGCGTCCAACGGACTAGCGGGGGGGCGGGTGAGCAGTTCTTC. As protein: CSVQRTSGGAGEQFF.